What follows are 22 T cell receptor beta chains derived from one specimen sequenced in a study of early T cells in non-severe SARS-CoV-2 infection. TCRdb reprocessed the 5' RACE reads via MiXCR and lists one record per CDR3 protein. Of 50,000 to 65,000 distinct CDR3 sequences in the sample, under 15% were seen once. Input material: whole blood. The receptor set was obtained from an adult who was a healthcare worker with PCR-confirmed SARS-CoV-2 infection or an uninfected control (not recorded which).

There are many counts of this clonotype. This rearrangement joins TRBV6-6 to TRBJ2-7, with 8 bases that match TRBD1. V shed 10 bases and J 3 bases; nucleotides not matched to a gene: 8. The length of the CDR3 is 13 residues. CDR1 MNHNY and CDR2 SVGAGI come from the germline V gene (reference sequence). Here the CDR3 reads CATSGQVGYEQYF. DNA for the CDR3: TGTGCCACCTCGGGACAGGTGGGCTACGAGCAGTACTTC.

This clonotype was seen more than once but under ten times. CDR3 DNA: TGTGCCAGCAGTTCAAACAGGGGAAATCAGCCCCAGCATTTT. Its protein product is CASSSNRGNQPQHF. V gene TRBV27 combines with J gene TRBJ1-5, with 7 bases aligning to TRBD1. J was trimmed by 4 bases and V by 4 bases; bases with no gene match: 4. CDR1 and CDR2 (germline): MNHEY, SMNVEV (reference sequence). The CDR3 length is 14 residues.

The DNA for the CDR3 is TGTGCCACCAGCAGTGAGAGGGATGTAAACTATGGCTACACCTTC. This encodes CATSSERDVNYGYTF. This rearrangement joins TRBV15 to TRBJ1-2; no definite D call. In germline, CDR1 is LNHNV, CDR2 YYDKDF (reference sequence). The length of the CDR3 is 15 residues. Trimming left V 3 bases short and J 2 bases short, with 13 bases between.

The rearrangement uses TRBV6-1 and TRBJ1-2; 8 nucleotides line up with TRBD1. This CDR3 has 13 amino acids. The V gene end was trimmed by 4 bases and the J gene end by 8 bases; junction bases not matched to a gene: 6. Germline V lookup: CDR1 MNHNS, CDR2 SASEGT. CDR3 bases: TGTGCCAGCAGTGTACAGGGGGAAGGCGGCTACACCTTC. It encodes CASSVQGEGGYTF.

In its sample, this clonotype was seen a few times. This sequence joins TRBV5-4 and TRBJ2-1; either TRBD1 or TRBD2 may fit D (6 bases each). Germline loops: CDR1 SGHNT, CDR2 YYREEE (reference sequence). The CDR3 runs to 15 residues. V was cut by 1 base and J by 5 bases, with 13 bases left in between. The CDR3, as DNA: TGTGCCAGCAGCTTGTATGGGGGGCCGAACAATGAGCAGTTCTTC. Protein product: CASSLYGGPNNEQFF.

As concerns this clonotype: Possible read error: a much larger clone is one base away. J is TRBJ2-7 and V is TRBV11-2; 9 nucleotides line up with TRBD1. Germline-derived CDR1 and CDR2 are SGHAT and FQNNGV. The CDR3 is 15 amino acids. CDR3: CTSSSPGTGYHEQYF. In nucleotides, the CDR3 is TGTACCAGCAGCTCCCCCGGGACAGGGTACCACGAGCAGTACTTC.

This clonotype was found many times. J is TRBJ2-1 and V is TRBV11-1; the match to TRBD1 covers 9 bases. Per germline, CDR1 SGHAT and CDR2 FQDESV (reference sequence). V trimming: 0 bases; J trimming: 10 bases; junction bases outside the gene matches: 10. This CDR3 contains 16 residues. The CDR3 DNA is TGTGCCAGCAGCTTAGCCAGGGACAGGGTGCTTCGGGAGCAGTTCTTC. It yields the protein CASSLARDRVLREQFF. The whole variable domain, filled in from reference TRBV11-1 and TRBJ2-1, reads EAEVAQSPRYKITEKSQAVAFWCDPISGHATLYWYRQILGQGPELLVQFQDESVVDDSQLPKDRFSAERLKGVDSTLKIQPAELGDSAMYLCASSLARDRVLREQFFGPGTRLTVL.

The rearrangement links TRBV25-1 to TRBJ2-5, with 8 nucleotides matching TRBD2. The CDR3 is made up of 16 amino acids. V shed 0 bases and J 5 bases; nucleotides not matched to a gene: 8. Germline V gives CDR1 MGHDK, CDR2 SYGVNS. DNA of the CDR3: TGTGCCAGCAGTGAATATCCGGGGGGGGTGATGGAGACCCAGTACTTC. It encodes CASSEYPGGVMETQYF.

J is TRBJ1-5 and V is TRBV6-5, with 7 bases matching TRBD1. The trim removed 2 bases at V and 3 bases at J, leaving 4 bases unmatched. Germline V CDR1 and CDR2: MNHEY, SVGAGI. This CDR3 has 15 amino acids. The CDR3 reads CASSYRQGDNQPQHF. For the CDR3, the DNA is TGTGCCAGCAGTTACCGACAGGGCGACAATCAGCCCCAGCATTTT.

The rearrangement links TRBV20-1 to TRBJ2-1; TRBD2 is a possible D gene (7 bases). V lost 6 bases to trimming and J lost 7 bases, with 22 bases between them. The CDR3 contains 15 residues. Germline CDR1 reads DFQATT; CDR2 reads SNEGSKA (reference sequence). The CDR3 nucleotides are TGCAGTGCAACCAAGCCCCGGGGGGCACGGAATGAGCAGTTCTTC. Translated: CSATKPRGARNEQFF.

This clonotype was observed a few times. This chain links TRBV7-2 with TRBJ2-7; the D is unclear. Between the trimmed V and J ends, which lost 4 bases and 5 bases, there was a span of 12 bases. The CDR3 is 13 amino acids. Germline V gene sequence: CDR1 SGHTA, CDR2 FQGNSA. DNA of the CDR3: TGTGCCAGCAGCTCCCGGTCTAGGGACGAGCAGTACTTC. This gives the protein CASSSRSRDEQYF.

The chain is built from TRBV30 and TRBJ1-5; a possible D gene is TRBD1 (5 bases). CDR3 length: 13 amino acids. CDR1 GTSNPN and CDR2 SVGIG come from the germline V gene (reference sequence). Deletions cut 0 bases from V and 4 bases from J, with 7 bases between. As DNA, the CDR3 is TGTGCCTGGAGTGTAGAGGGGAATCAGCCCCAGCATTTT. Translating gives CAWSVEGNQPQHF. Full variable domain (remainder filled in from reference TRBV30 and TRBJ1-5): SQTIHQWPATLVQPVGSPLSLECTVEGTSNPNLYWYRQAAGRGLQLLFYSVGIGQISSEVPQNLSASRPQDRQFILSSKKLLLSDSGFYLCAWSVEGNQPQHFGDGTRLSIL.

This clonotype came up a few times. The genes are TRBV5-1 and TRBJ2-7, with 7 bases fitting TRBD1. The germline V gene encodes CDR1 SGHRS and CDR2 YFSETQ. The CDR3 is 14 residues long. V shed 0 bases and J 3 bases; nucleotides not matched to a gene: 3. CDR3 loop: CASSLGDSFYEQYF. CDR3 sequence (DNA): TGCGCCAGCAGCTTGGGGGACAGCTTCTACGAGCAGTACTTC.

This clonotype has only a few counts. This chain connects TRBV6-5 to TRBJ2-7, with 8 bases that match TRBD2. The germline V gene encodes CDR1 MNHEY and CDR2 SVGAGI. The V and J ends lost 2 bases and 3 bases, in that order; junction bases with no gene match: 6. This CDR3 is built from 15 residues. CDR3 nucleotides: TGTGCCAGCAGTTACGTAGCGGGGCTCGACTACGAGCAGTACTTC. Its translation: CASSYVAGLDYEQYF.

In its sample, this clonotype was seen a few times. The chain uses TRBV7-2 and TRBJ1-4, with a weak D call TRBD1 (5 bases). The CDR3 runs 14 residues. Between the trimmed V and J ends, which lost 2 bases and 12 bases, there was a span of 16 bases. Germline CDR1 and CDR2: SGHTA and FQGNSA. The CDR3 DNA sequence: TGTGCCAGCAGCTTAACTGCCGCAGGGACGGAACTGTTTTTT. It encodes CASSLTAAGTELFF.

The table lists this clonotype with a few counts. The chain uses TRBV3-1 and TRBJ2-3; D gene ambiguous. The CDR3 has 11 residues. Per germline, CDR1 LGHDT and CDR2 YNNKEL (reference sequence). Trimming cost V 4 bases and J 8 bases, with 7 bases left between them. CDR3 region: CASSPGGTQYF. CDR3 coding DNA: TGTGCCAGCAGCCCGGGCGGTACGCAGTATTTT.

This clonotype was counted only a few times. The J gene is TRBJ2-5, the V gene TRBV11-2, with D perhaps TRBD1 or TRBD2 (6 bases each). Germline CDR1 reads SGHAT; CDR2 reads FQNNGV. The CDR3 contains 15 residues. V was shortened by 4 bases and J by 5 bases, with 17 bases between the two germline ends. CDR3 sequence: CASSSGGHEVETQYF. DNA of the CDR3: TGTGCCAGCAGCTCTGGGGGGCATGAAGTGGAGACCCAGTACTTC. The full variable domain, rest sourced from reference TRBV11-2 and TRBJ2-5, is EAGVAQSPRYKIIEKRQSVAFWCNPISGHATLYWYQQILGQGPKLLIQFQNNGVVDDSQLPKDRFSAERLKGVDSTLKIQPAKLEDSAVYLCASSSGGHEVETQYFGPGTRLLVL.

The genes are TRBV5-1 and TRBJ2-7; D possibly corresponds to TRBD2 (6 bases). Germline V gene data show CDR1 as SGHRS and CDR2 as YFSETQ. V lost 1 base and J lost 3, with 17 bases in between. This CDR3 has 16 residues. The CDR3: CASSLIPSSGDYEQYF. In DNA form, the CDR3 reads TGCGCCAGCAGCTTGATCCCATCCTCGGGGGACTACGAGCAGTACTTC.

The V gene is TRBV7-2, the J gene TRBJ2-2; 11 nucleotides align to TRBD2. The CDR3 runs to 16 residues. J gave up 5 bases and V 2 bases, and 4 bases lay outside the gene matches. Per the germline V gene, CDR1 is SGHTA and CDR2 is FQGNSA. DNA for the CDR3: TGTGCCAGCAGCTTATTAGCGGGGGGGCAGACCGGGGAGCTGTTTTTT. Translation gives CASSLLAGGQTGELFF.

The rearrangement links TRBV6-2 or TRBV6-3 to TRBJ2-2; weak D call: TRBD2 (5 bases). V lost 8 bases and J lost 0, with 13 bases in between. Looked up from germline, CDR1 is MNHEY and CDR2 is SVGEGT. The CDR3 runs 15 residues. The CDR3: CASGRGRANTGELFF. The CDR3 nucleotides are TGTGCCAGCGGCAGAGGGCGGGCGAACACCGGGGAGCTGTTTTTT.

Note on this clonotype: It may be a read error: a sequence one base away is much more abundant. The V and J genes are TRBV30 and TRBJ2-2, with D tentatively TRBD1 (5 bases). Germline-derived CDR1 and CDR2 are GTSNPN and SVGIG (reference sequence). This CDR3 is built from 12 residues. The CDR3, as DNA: TGTGTCGGCCGCCAGGGTCCAGGGGAGCTGTTTTTT. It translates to CVGRQGPGELFF.

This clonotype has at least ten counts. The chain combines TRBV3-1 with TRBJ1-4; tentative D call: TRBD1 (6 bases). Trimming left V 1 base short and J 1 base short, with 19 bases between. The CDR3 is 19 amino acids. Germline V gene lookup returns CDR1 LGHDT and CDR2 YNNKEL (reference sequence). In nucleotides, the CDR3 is TGTGCCAGCAGCCAAGTCACGCCAGGGGTTGTTGGAACTAATGAAAAACTGTTTTTT. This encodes CASSQVTPGVVGTNEKLFF. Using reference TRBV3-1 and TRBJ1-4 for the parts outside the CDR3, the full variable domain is DTAVSQTPKYLVTQMGNDKSIKCEQNLGHDTMYWYKQDSKKFLKIMFSYNNKELIINETVPNRFSPKSPDKAHLNLHINSLELGDSAVYFCASSQVTPGVVGTNEKLFFGSGTQLSVL.